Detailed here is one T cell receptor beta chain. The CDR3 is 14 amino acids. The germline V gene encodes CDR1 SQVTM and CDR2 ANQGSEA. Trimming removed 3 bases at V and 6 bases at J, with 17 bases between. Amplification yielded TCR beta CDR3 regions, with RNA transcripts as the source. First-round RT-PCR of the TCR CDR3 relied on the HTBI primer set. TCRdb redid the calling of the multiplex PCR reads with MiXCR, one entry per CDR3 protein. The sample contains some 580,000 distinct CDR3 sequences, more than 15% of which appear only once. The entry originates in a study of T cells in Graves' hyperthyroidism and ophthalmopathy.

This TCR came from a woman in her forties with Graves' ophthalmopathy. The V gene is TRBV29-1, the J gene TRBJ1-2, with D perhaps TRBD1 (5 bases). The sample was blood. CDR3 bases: TGCAGCGTTGAGGTTATTGAAGCGGGGGATGGCTACACCTTC. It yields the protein CSVEVIEAGDGYTF.